These T cell receptor beta chains were read from a single sample in a study of shared clonotypes between healthy human individuals. Only in-frame clones appear in the TCRdb table, and some are missing; sequencing was by immunoSEQ multiplex PCR. Among approximately 330,000 clones listed, around four fifths were seen once. The sequencing input was memory CD4+ T cells sorted from blood. Source of these receptors: a young man in good health. Each CDR3 is given with its conserved first and last residue. The D gene is left open where the match is weak. Where a row states a size, it is once, few, many or the class of an expanded clone; other rows omit it.

>TRBV10-3|-|TRBJ2-1|12|-
CAISDWRDEQFF
TGTGCCATCAGTGACTGGAGGGATGAGCAGTTCTTC
>TRBV18|-|TRBJ2-7|15|-
CASSPSIWGLGEQYF
TGTGCCAGCTCACCATCTATCTGGGGATTGGGGGAGCAGTACTTC
>TRBV4-1|-|TRBJ2-1|14|TRBD1
CASSGQGAINEQFF
TGCGCCAGCAGCGGACAGGGGGCGATCAATGAGCAGTTCTTC
>TRBV15|-|TRBJ2-2|17|TRBD1
CATSRKGQGANTGELFF
TGTGCCACCAGCAGAAAAGGACAGGGGGCGAACACCGGGGAGCTGTTTTTT
>TRBV7-9|-|TRBJ1-2|13|-
CASSPQGYYGYTF
TGTGCCAGCAGTCCACAGGGATACTATGGCTACACCTTC
>TRBV6-5|-|TRBJ2-5|12|-
CASSSSQETQYF
TGTGCCAGCAGTTCCAGCCAAGAGACCCAGTACTTC
>TRBV18|-|TRBJ2-2|17|TRBD1
CASSPIKGGAIPGELFF
TGTGCCAGCTCCCCGATCAAAGGGGGCGCGATCCCCGGGGAGCTGTTTTTT
>TRBV7-2|-|TRBJ2-2|14|-
CASSFLGGTGELFF
TGTGCCAGCAGCTTCCTCGGGGGCACCGGGGAGCTGTTTTTT
>TRBV23-1|-|TRBJ2-7|14|-
CASSPVQTNYEQYF
TGCGCCAGCAGTCCGGTACAGACCAACTACGAGCAGTACTTC
>TRBV19|-|TRBJ2-1|9|-
CASSIGQFF
TGTGCCAGTAGTATAGGGCAGTTCTTC
>TRBV7-2|-|TRBJ2-3|13|-
CASSSMLPDTQYF
TGTGCCAGCAGCTCCATGCTCCCAGATACGCAGTATTTT
>TRBV27|-|TRBJ2-7|14|-
CASSLLGGEDEQYF
TGTGCCAGCAGCCTCCTCGGGGGCGAGGACGAGCAGTACTTC
>TRBV29-1|-|TRBJ2-7|11|-
CSVSGPYEQYF
TGCAGCGTATCTGGGCCCTACGAGCAGTACTTC
>TRBV27|-|TRBJ2-5|15|-
CASSRAGIRQETQYF
TGTGCCAGCAGCCGCGCAGGGATAAGACAAGAGACCCAGTACTTC
>TRBV4-2|-|TRBJ2-3|15|TRBD2
CASSQGRGDTDTQYF
TGTGCCAGCAGCCAAGGGCGGGGGGACACAGATACGCAGTATTTT
>TRBV7-2|-|TRBJ2-2|14|-
CASSSLVSTGELFF
TGTGCCAGCAGCTCCCTCGTTAGCACCGGGGAGCTGTTTTTT
>TRBV11-2|-|TRBJ1-2|15|-
CASSYGQRGDYGYTF
TGTGCCAGCAGCTACGGCCAGAGGGGGGACTATGGCTACACCTTC
>TRBV14|-|TRBJ2-1|16|TRBD1
CASSTRDRGLYNEQFF
TGTGCCAGCAGCACCCGGGACAGGGGGCTTTACAATGAGCAGTTCTTC
>TRBV11-1|few|TRBJ1-1|16|TRBD1
CASSSGTGGTNTEAFF
TGTGCCAGCAGCAGCGGGACAGGGGGCACGAACACTGAAGCTTTCTTT
>TRBV6-6|-|TRBJ2-1|12|-
CASSLISDEQFF
TGTGCCAGCAGTCTTATTAGCGATGAGCAGTTCTTC
>TRBV5-8|-|TRBJ2-7|13|-
CASSFLLSLEQYF
TGTGCCAGCAGCTTTCTCCTCTCTCTCGAGCAGTACTTC
>TRBV5-4|many|TRBJ2-7|16|TRBD2
CASSLVQGGMFGEQYF
TGTGCCAGCAGCTTGGTCCAGGGAGGGATGTTTGGCGAGCAGTACTTC
>TRBV27|-|TRBJ1-1|16|-
CASITFLRGANTEAFF
TGTGCCAGCATTACGTTCTTGAGAGGGGCTAACACTGAAGCTTTCTTT
>TRBV18|-|TRBJ2-6|16|-
CASSLASSSGANVLTF
TGTGCCAGCTCATTAGCTAGTAGCTCTGGGGCCAACGTCCTGACTTTC
>TRBV28|-|TRBJ1-3|14|-
CASSPTVSGNTIYF
TGTGCCAGCAGCCCGACAGTCTCTGGAAACACCATATATTTT
>TRBV10-2|-|TRBJ2-5|13|TRBD2
CASNGGGEETQYF
TGCGCCAGCAACGGGGGAGGGGAAGAGACCCAGTACTTC
>TRBV6-1|many|TRBJ2-7|13|-
CASSESGGLARLF
TGTGCCAGCAGCGAATCCGGGGGTTTAGCACGCCTCTTC
>TRBV2|-|TRBJ2-2|15|TRBD2
CASRPGTTNTGELFF
TGTGCCAGCAGGCCGGGGACTACGAACACCGGGGAGCTGTTTTTT
>TRBV27|-|TRBJ2-5|14|-
CASSLSAREETQYF
TGTGCCAGCAGTTTATCGGCTAGGGAAGAGACCCAGTACTTC
>TRBV2|-|TRBJ1-2|16|-
CASSELGDSVGYGYTF
TGTGCCAGCAGTGAATTGGGGGACTCGGTCGGCTATGGCTACACCTTC